These 2 T cell receptor beta chains were sequenced from one sample in a study of T cell changes during pregnancy in multiple sclerosis. Profiling relied on immunoSEQ multiplex PCR, and the TCRdb table lists in-frame clones only, not all of them. The data contain fewer than 85,000 clones, 93% of them singletons. The specimen was peripheral blood, collected after pregnancy. The source of these receptors is a female donor in good health, enrolled as a control in a pregnancy study.

The genes are TRBV6-1 and TRBJ1-2; 11 bases are a match to TRBD1. The length of the CDR3 is 14 residues. Losses at the gene ends were 4 bases for V and 4 bases for J; bases not matched to a gene: 2. The V gene's germline CDR1 is MNHNS and CDR2 SASEGT. CDR3 coding DNA: TGTGCCAGCAGTGGGACAGGGGGCAGCTATGGCTACACCTTC. Amino acids: CASSGTGGSYGYTF.

The J gene is TRBJ2-5, the V gene TRBV9; 10 bases agree with TRBD2. The CDR3 totals 17 residues. V lost 2 bases and J lost 4; bases outside the gene matches: 11. Germline V gives CDR1 SGDLS, CDR2 YYNGEE. This chain's CDR3 is CASSVGGRIAGGETQYF. CDR3 DNA: TGTGCCAGCAGCGTGGGGGGACGTATAGCGGGGGGAGAGACCCAGTACTTC.